The T cell receptor beta chain described here comes from a study of control samples from healthy donors and cancer patients. Measured with immunoSEQ multiplex PCR; TCRdb has only the in-frame clones, and not every one. The sample includes some 100,000 clones, about 80% of them seen just once. The germline CDR1 and CDR2 sequences are MGHRA and YSYEKL. This CDR3 has 14 amino acids. V was clipped by 2 bases and J by 2 bases, with 9 bases between them. The chain links TRBV4-1 to TRBJ2-5; a weak D match, TRBD2 (6 bases). The source of this sequence is a young woman in good health. Material: blood. The CDR3 nucleotides are TGCGCCAGCAGCCAAAGGGAGGCACAAGAGACCCAGTACTTC. Protein: CASSQREAQETQYF.